The T cell receptor (beta chain) under discussion was sequenced for a study of blood T cell repertoires in COVID-19. Participants, about 18 to 90 years old, spanned fewer than 30 US areas. V shed 3 bases and J shed 0 bases, with 9 bases lying between them. Germline V lookup: CDR1 MDHEN, CDR2 SYDVKM. The CDR3 has 16 residues. Only in-frame clones appear in the TCRdb table, and some are missing; sequencing was by immunoSEQ multiplex PCR. The sample lists over 200,000 clones, 70% to 90% occurring once. The chain joins TRBV28 to TRBJ1-6; D not certain. Sample: PBMCs or T cells enriched from blood (not recorded which). The TCR originated in a young man who had recovered from COVID-19. The DNA for the CDR3 is TGTGCCAGCAGTTTCGGCCGGAGCTCCTATAATTCACCCCTCCACTTT. Translated, it gives CASSFGRSSYNSPLHF. The whole variable domain, remainder taken from reference TRBV28 and TRBJ1-6, is DVKVTQSSRYLVKRTGEKVFLECVQDMDHENMFWYRQDPGLGLRLIYFSYDVKMKEKGDIPEGYSVSREKKERFSLILESASTNQTSMYLCASSFGRSSYNSPLHFGNGTRLTVT.